The rows below give T cell receptor beta chains drawn from one sample of a study of shared clonotypes between healthy human individuals. Assay: immunoSEQ multiplex PCR; the TCRdb copy retains only in-frame clones and omits some. The profile shows 700,000 to 950,000 clones, around 96% of them singletons. Sequences were obtained from naive CD8+ T cells sorted from blood. All receptors derive from a man between 25 and 39 years old in good health. Each CDR3 is given with its conserved first and last residue. A D gene is named only where the DNA matches it firmly. Part of the rows lack a size; the others show once, few, many or a class for expanded clones.

j_call: TRBJ1-1
clone_size: NA
d_call: TRBD1
cdr3_length: 14
v_call: TRBV27
cdr3_nt: TGTGCCAGCAGTCCTGGGACAGGGAACACTGAAGCTTTCTTT
cdr3_aa: CASSPGTGNTEAFF

j_call: TRBJ1-5
clone_size: NA
d_call: NA
cdr3_length: 15
v_call: TRBV9
cdr3_nt: TGTGCCAGCAGCGTAGAAGGTGGTAGCAATCAGCCCCAGCATTTT
cdr3_aa: CASSVEGGSNQPQHF

j_call: TRBJ1-2
clone_size: NA
d_call: TRBD1
cdr3_length: 13
v_call: TRBV19
cdr3_nt: TGTGCCGCCCGAAATTGGGACAGCTATGGCTACACCTTC
cdr3_aa: CAARNWDSYGYTF

j_call: TRBJ2-1
clone_size: NA
d_call: NA
cdr3_length: 16
v_call: TRBV5-1
cdr3_nt: TGCGCCAGCTCGATGAGGGACTTTAGCTCCTACAATGAGCAGTTCTTC
cdr3_aa: CASSMRDFSSYNEQFF

j_call: TRBJ2-2
clone_size: NA
d_call: TRBD1
cdr3_length: 18
v_call: TRBV9
cdr3_nt: TGTGCCAGCAGCGTAGAACAGGGGGCGATTAGTCACACCGGGGAGCTGTTTTTT
cdr3_aa: CASSVEQGAISHTGELFF

j_call: TRBJ2-3
clone_size: NA
d_call: TRBD2
cdr3_length: 17
v_call: TRBV28
cdr3_nt: TGTGCCAGCAGTTTAGAGACTAGCGGCACGATCACAGATACGCAGTATTTT
cdr3_aa: CASSLETSGTITDTQYF

j_call: TRBJ1-5
clone_size: NA
d_call: NA
cdr3_length: 16
v_call: TRBV27
cdr3_nt: TGTGCCAGCAGTCCCCGGAATCTGGGAGGCAATCAGCCCCAGCATTTT
cdr3_aa: CASSPRNLGGNQPQHF

j_call: TRBJ2-1
clone_size: NA
d_call: TRBD2
cdr3_length: 15
v_call: TRBV27
cdr3_nt: TGTGCCAGCAGTTTCGGGCTAGCGGGAATCGGTGAGCAGTTCTTC
cdr3_aa: CASSFGLAGIGEQFF

j_call: TRBJ2-5
clone_size: NA
d_call: TRBD1
cdr3_length: 22
v_call: TRBV28
cdr3_nt: TGTGCCAGCAGTTCCCGGCTCAAAGAAGGGACAGGGAGAGAGGTGAACCAAGAGACCCAGTACTTC
cdr3_aa: CASSSRLKEGTGREVNQETQYF

j_call: TRBJ2-1
clone_size: NA
d_call: NA
cdr3_length: 18
v_call: TRBV7-2
cdr3_nt: TGTGCCAGCAGCTTAAGAGGCCGGGCCGATCTCCCCTACAATGAGCAGTTCTTC
cdr3_aa: CASSLRGRADLPYNEQFF

j_call: TRBJ2-5
clone_size: NA
d_call: TRBD2
cdr3_length: 16
v_call: TRBV7-2
cdr3_nt: TGTGCCAGCAGCGCGGAGCTAGCGGGAGGGTGGGAGACCCAGTACTTC
cdr3_aa: CASSAELAGGWETQYF

j_call: TRBJ2-5
clone_size: NA
d_call: NA
cdr3_length: 11
v_call: TRBV7-9
cdr3_nt: TGTGCCAGCAGCCGCCAGGAGACCCAGTACTTC
cdr3_aa: CASSRQETQYF

j_call: TRBJ2-1
clone_size: once
d_call: NA
cdr3_length: 15
v_call: TRBV15
cdr3_nt: TGTGCCACCAGCAGAGGCCGGGACTTCAACAATGAGCAGTTCTTC
cdr3_aa: CATSRGRDFNNEQFF

j_call: TRBJ2-7
clone_size: NA
d_call: NA
cdr3_length: 15
v_call: TRBV29-1
cdr3_nt: TGCAGCGTTGAATTCATCGGGACTGAAACCTACGAGCAGTACTTC
cdr3_aa: CSVEFIGTETYEQYF

j_call: TRBJ1-3
clone_size: NA
d_call: NA
cdr3_length: 16
v_call: TRBV5-4
cdr3_nt: TGTGCCAGCAGCTTGTTTGAACAGGGCTCTGGAAACACCATATATTTT
cdr3_aa: CASSLFEQGSGNTIYF

j_call: TRBJ1-2
clone_size: NA
d_call: NA
cdr3_length: 14
v_call: TRBV6-5
cdr3_nt: TGTGCCAGCAGTTACTCCGGGGGGGGCTATGGCTACACCTTC
cdr3_aa: CASSYSGGGYGYTF

j_call: TRBJ1-3
clone_size: NA
d_call: NA
cdr3_length: 12
v_call: TRBV29-1
cdr3_nt: TGCAGCGTTGAAGGACGCGGAAACACCATATATTTT
cdr3_aa: CSVEGRGNTIYF

j_call: TRBJ1-1
clone_size: NA
d_call: TRBD1
cdr3_length: 13
v_call: TRBV4-3
cdr3_nt: TGCGCCAGCAGCCGTTCAGGGGGCACTGAAGCTTTCTTT
cdr3_aa: CASSRSGGTEAFF

j_call: TRBJ2-1
clone_size: NA
d_call: TRBD2
cdr3_length: 17
v_call: TRBV19
cdr3_nt: TGTGCCAGTAGTATGTCTAGCGGGATAGACTCCTACAATGAGCAGTTCTTC
cdr3_aa: CASSMSSGIDSYNEQFF

j_call: TRBJ2-2
clone_size: once
d_call: TRBD2
cdr3_length: 17
v_call: TRBV7-9
cdr3_nt: TGTGCCAGCAGCCCCCCTCCTGCGGGAGGGGGGTCCGGGGAGCTGTTTTTT
cdr3_aa: CASSPPPAGGGSGELFF

j_call: TRBJ2-7
clone_size: NA
d_call: TRBD2
cdr3_length: 15
v_call: TRBV10-1
cdr3_nt: TGCGCCAGCAGTGAGTCGGCGGGAGTCTTCGGCGAGCAGTACTTC
cdr3_aa: CASSESAGVFGEQYF

j_call: TRBJ2-2
clone_size: few
d_call: TRBD2
cdr3_length: 16
v_call: TRBV15
cdr3_nt: TGTGCCACCAGCAGAGAAGCGGGAGGTTTGACCGGGGAGCTGTTTTTT
cdr3_aa: CATSREAGGLTGELFF

j_call: TRBJ2-5
clone_size: NA
d_call: TRBD1
cdr3_length: 17
v_call: TRBV7-9
cdr3_nt: TGTGCCAGCAGCGTCCTCGGGACAGGGGGGCCACAAGAGACCCAGTACTTC
cdr3_aa: CASSVLGTGGPQETQYF

j_call: TRBJ2-7
clone_size: once
d_call: NA
cdr3_length: 16
v_call: TRBV7-8
cdr3_nt: TGTGCCAGCAGCTTAGGCCCTATAACGTTATCCTACGAGCAGTACTTC
cdr3_aa: CASSLGPITLSYEQYF

j_call: TRBJ2-5
clone_size: NA
d_call: NA
cdr3_length: 15
v_call: TRBV2
cdr3_nt: TGTGCCAGCAGTGAAAGGTTAGGCAAACAAGAGACCCAGTACTTC
cdr3_aa: CASSERLGKQETQYF

j_call: TRBJ1-5
clone_size: NA
d_call: NA
cdr3_length: 12
v_call: TRBV7-9
cdr3_nt: TGTGCCAGCAGCCCAGATGGAGGTACCCAGCATTTT
cdr3_aa: CASSPDGGTQHF

j_call: TRBJ2-7
clone_size: NA
d_call: NA
cdr3_length: 16
v_call: TRBV11-2
cdr3_nt: TGTGCCAGCAGCGAAGCATCCCGCCGGTACGCCTACGAGCAGTACTTC
cdr3_aa: CASSEASRRYAYEQYF

j_call: TRBJ2-5
clone_size: NA
d_call: NA
cdr3_length: 12
v_call: TRBV10-3
cdr3_nt: TGTGCCATCAGTGAGAGGGAAGAGACCCAGTACTTC
cdr3_aa: CAISEREETQYF

j_call: TRBJ2-1
clone_size: NA
d_call: NA
cdr3_length: 15
v_call: TRBV5-1
cdr3_nt: TGCGCCAGCAGCCCGGGAGTTAGCTCCTACAATGAGCAGTTCTTC
cdr3_aa: CASSPGVSSYNEQFF

j_call: TRBJ2-2
clone_size: NA
d_call: NA
cdr3_length: 15
v_call: TRBV21-1
cdr3_nt: TGTGCCAGCAGCAAGGAGGCCGGGGGCCACGGGGAGCTGTTTTTT
cdr3_aa: CASSKEAGGHGELFF

j_call: TRBJ2-7
clone_size: NA
d_call: TRBD1
cdr3_length: 14
v_call: TRBV29-1
cdr3_nt: TGCAGCGTTTACGGGACAGGGGTCGACTACGAGCAGTACTTC
cdr3_aa: CSVYGTGVDYEQYF

j_call: TRBJ2-4
clone_size: NA
d_call: TRBD2
cdr3_length: 18
v_call: TRBV2
cdr3_nt: TGTGCCAGCAGTGAGTCCGCGCTAGCGGGAGGCATGAGAAACATTCAGTACTTC
cdr3_aa: CASSESALAGGMRNIQYF

j_call: TRBJ2-5
clone_size: NA
d_call: TRBD2
cdr3_length: 20
v_call: TRBV4-1
cdr3_nt: TGCGCCAGCAGCCAAGATGCTCCTCCGGGACTAGCGGGAGGGGATGAGACCCAGTACTTC
cdr3_aa: CASSQDAPPGLAGGDETQYF

j_call: TRBJ2-7
clone_size: NA
d_call: TRBD2
cdr3_length: 15
v_call: TRBV5-6
cdr3_nt: TGTGCCAGCAGCTTGATAGTGGCGGCGGGAGGGGAGCAGTACTTC
cdr3_aa: CASSLIVAAGGEQYF

j_call: TRBJ2-7
clone_size: NA
d_call: NA
cdr3_length: 13
v_call: TRBV5-4
cdr3_nt: TGTGCCAGCAGCCCGAGGTCTGGGAGCGAGCAGTACTTC
cdr3_aa: CASSPRSGSEQYF

j_call: TRBJ2-1
clone_size: NA
d_call: NA
cdr3_length: 10
v_call: TRBV27
cdr3_nt: TGTGCCAGCGGGGACAATGAGCAGTTCTTC
cdr3_aa: CASGDNEQFF

j_call: TRBJ1-1
clone_size: few
d_call: TRBD1
cdr3_length: 18
v_call: TRBV4-1
cdr3_nt: TGCGCCAGCAGCCAAGATTTTTCGGACAGGGGGACCAACACTGAAGCTTTCTTT
cdr3_aa: CASSQDFSDRGTNTEAFF

j_call: TRBJ1-5
clone_size: NA
d_call: NA
cdr3_length: 16
v_call: TRBV4-1
cdr3_nt: TGCGCCAGCAGCCACCTGCCCGGGGATAGCAATCAGCCCCAGCATTTT
cdr3_aa: CASSHLPGDSNQPQHF

j_call: TRBJ2-1
clone_size: NA
d_call: NA
cdr3_length: 17
v_call: TRBV11-3
cdr3_nt: TGTGCCAGCAGCTTAGAAGGGGGCGGGAGCTCCTACAATGAGCAGTTCTTC
cdr3_aa: CASSLEGGGSSYNEQFF

j_call: TRBJ2-7
clone_size: NA
d_call: NA
cdr3_length: 13
v_call: TRBV6-1
cdr3_nt: TGTGCCAGCAGTGCCTCTAGCGCCTACGAGCAGTACTTC
cdr3_aa: CASSASSAYEQYF

j_call: TRBJ2-7
clone_size: NA
d_call: NA
cdr3_length: 12
v_call: TRBV29-1
cdr3_nt: TGCAGCGTATTGGGTGCCGGATGGGAGCAGTACTTC
cdr3_aa: CSVLGAGWEQYF

j_call: TRBJ2-5
clone_size: NA
d_call: TRBD2
cdr3_length: 15
v_call: TRBV7-2
cdr3_nt: TGTGCCAGCAGCCTCACTGAAGCGGGAGGGGAGACCCAGTACTTC
cdr3_aa: CASSLTEAGGETQYF

j_call: TRBJ2-7
clone_size: NA
d_call: NA
cdr3_length: 13
v_call: TRBV6-5
cdr3_nt: TGTGCCAGCAGTTACTCGATTGGTTACGAGCAGTACTTC
cdr3_aa: CASSYSIGYEQYF

j_call: TRBJ2-5
clone_size: NA
d_call: NA
cdr3_length: 15
v_call: TRBV7-9
cdr3_nt: TGTGCCACCTCAGGGACCGGGACAACCAGAGAGACCCAGTACTTC
cdr3_aa: CATSGTGTTRETQYF

j_call: TRBJ1-4
clone_size: NA
d_call: TRBD1
cdr3_length: 15
v_call: TRBV6-5
cdr3_nt: TGTGCCAGCAGTTATTCCGGGACAGGGGGCGAAAAACTGTTTTTT
cdr3_aa: CASSYSGTGGEKLFF

j_call: TRBJ2-7
clone_size: NA
d_call: TRBD2
cdr3_length: 15
v_call: TRBV5-6
cdr3_nt: TGTGCCAGCAGCCCAATCCTTAGCGGGCAGTACGAGCAGTACTTC
cdr3_aa: CASSPILSGQYEQYF

j_call: TRBJ2-1
clone_size: once
d_call: NA
cdr3_length: 15
v_call: TRBV27
cdr3_nt: TGTGCCAGCACCCTCTGGCAGGGCTCCTACAATGAGCAGTTCTTC
cdr3_aa: CASTLWQGSYNEQFF

j_call: TRBJ2-7
clone_size: NA
d_call: TRBD2
cdr3_length: 15
v_call: TRBV18
cdr3_nt: TGTGCCAGCTCACCGGGGCGGGAGATGTACTACGAGCAGTACTTC
cdr3_aa: CASSPGREMYYEQYF

j_call: TRBJ1-2
clone_size: NA
d_call: TRBD1
cdr3_length: 16
v_call: TRBV5-1
cdr3_nt: TGCGCCAGCACGACAAAAATTGGGGACAGTGAATATGGCTACACCTTC
cdr3_aa: CASTTKIGDSEYGYTF

j_call: TRBJ2-3
clone_size: NA
d_call: TRBD2
cdr3_length: 17
v_call: TRBV10-2
cdr3_nt: TGCGCCAGCAGTGAGGGAACTAGCGGAACTAGCACAGATACGCAGTATTTT
cdr3_aa: CASSEGTSGTSTDTQYF

j_call: TRBJ2-5
clone_size: few
d_call: NA
cdr3_length: 17
v_call: TRBV7-6
cdr3_nt: TGTGCCAGCATCCGCAACTATGGGAGGTTGGCGCAAGAGACCCAGTACTTC
cdr3_aa: CASIRNYGRLAQETQYF